This is a list of T cell receptor beta chains from one sample in a study of T cells in Graves' hyperthyroidism and ophthalmopathy. TCRdb passed the multiplex PCR reads through MiXCR, listing each CDR3 protein once. The data contain nearly 600,000 distinct CDR3 sequences, 12% to 15% of them singletons. What was sequenced was blood. Source of these receptors: a woman between 18 and 30 years old with Graves' ophthalmopathy. Both conserved end residues are part of each CDR3. The D gene is left open where the match is weak. Rows give clone size only sometimes, using once, few, many, or a class for an expanded clone.

v_gene	abundance	j_gene	d_gene	CDR3aa	CDR3nt
TRBV10-3	many	TRBJ2-7	TRBD2	CAISAGTSGSYEQYF	TGTGCCATCAGTGCCGGGACTAGCGGGTCCTACGAGCAGTACTTC
TRBV7-9	many	TRBJ1-1	-	CASSLRSGWDTEAFF	TGTGCCAGCAGCTTGAGGTCAGGGTGGGACACTGAAGCTTTCTTT
TRBV24-1	many	TRBJ2-1	-	CATFLLGNYNEQFF	TGTGCCACCTTCCTCCTGGGTAACTACAATGAGCAGTTCTTC
TRBV7-9	few	TRBJ2-7	-	CASSLATGADSGRMWYEQYF	TGTGCCAGCAGCTTAGCCACGGGGGCGGATAGTGGTCGAATGTGGTACGAGCAGTACTTC
TRBV29-1	-	TRBJ2-7	TRBD2	CSVEGLAGSYEQYF	TGCAGCGTTGAAGGGCTAGCGGGATCCTACGAGCAGTACTTC
TRBV19	-	TRBJ2-7	-	CASSVGQRTYEQYF	TGTGCCAGTAGTGTCGGACAGAGGACCTACGAGCAGTACTTC
TRBV7-9	-	TRBJ2-7	TRBD2	CASSSERTSGRNEQYF	TGTGCCAGCAGCTCAGAAAGGACTAGCGGGAGGAACGAGCAGTACTTC
TRBV28	many	TRBJ2-7	TRBD1	CASSYTGTGVDEQYF	TGTGCCAGCAGTTATACCGGGACAGGGGTCGACGAGCAGTACTTC
TRBV7-9	many	TRBJ1-2	TRBD1	CASSFGTGQTNYGYTF	TGTGCCAGCAGCTTTGGGACAGGCCAAACTAACTATGGCTACACCTTC
TRBV7-9	many	TRBJ1-2	-	CAIPDGDYGYTF	TGTGCCATCCCAGATGGGGACTATGGCTACACCTTC
TRBV19	-	TRBJ2-1	TRBD1	CASSPGQGRRQFF	TGTGCCAGTAGCCCCGGACAGGGAAGAAGGCAGTTCTTC
TRBV2	-	TRBJ2-1	TRBD2	CASSGTSYEQFF	TGTGCCAGCAGTGGGACTAGCTATGAGCAGTTCTTC
TRBV19	few	TRBJ2-1	-	CASSPRRLTQFF	TGTGCCAGTAGTCCCCGGCGACTGACGCAGTTCTTC
TRBV2	many	TRBJ2-5	-	CASPSDTGYQETQYF	TGTGCCAGTCCCTCGGACACGGGGTACCAAGAGACCCAGTACTTC
TRBV24-1	once	TRBJ2-7	TRBD2	CATSGYSGSGYEQYF	TGTGCCACCAGTGGTTATAGCGGGAGTGGCTACGAGCAGTACTTC
TRBV15	few	TRBJ1-4	-	CATSRDRRRFNEKLFF	TGTGCCACCAGCAGAGATAGGCGACGGTTTAATGAAAAACTGTTTTTT
TRBV3-1	many	TRBJ2-7	-	CASSQDWAGIGGQYF	TGTGCCAGCAGCCAAGATTGGGCAGGGATAGGCGGGCAGTACTTC
TRBV3-1	-	TRBJ2-3	TRBD2	CASSPRSGNRDYRTDTQYF	TGTGCCAGCTCACCAAGGTCAGGGAACCGGGACTACCGCACAGATACGCAGTATTTT
TRBV11-2	many	TRBJ1-1	-	CASSFGGAAEAFF	TGTGCCAGCAGCTTCGGGGGGGCGGCTGAAGCTTTCTTT
TRBV3-1	many	TRBJ2-7	TRBD2	CASSQGTSVSYEQYF	TGTGCCAGCAGCCAGGGGACTAGCGTATCCTACGAGCAGTACTTC
TRBV7-8	many	TRBJ2-2	TRBD1	CASSVLPGQGPTGELFF	TGTGCCAGCAGCGTACTCCCGGGACAGGGGCCCACCGGGGAGCTGTTTTTT
TRBV7-2	many	TRBJ2-3	-	CASEHHTDTQYF	TGTGCCTCCGAGCATCACACAGATACGCAGTATTTT
TRBV7-9	many	TRBJ1-2	-	CASSPYPAGGKLYGYTF	TGTGCCAGCAGCCCATATCCGGCAGGAGGTAAACTCTATGGCTACACCTTC
TRBV24-1	many	TRBJ2-3	TRBD1	CATSTWTGGNTDTQYF	TGTGCCACCAGTACGTGGACAGGGGGAAACACAGATACGCAGTATTTT
TRBV5-1	-	TRBJ2-4	TRBD1	CASRPSGTGNIQYF	TGCGCCAGCAGGCCATCCGGGACAGGAAACATTCAGTACTTC
TRBV24-1	many	TRBJ2-1	TRBD2	CATKGLAHNEQFF	TGTGCCACCAAGGGACTAGCGCACAATGAGCAGTTCTTC
TRBV4-1	-	TRBJ2-7	TRBD2	CASSPGLAGGRGPYEQYF	TGCGCCAGCAGCCCTGGACTAGCGGGAGGGCGGGGCCCCTACGAGCAGTACTTC
TRBV20-1	-	TRBJ1-3	TRBD1	CSATGGAGNTIYF	TGCAGTGCCACAGGGGGCGCTGGAAACACCATATATTTT
TRBV6-1	many	TRBJ1-2	-	CASSMSFGYGYTF	TGTGCCAGCAGTATGAGTTTTGGCTATGGCTACACCTTC
TRBV4-1	-	TRBJ2-5	TRBD2	CASSQTSGPSGGTQYF	TGCGCCAGCAGCCAAACTAGCGGGCCCTCGGGTGGGACCCAGTACTTC
TRBV20-1	many	TRBJ2-7	TRBD2	CSARETGGPYEQYF	TGCAGTGCTAGGGAGACGGGAGGGCCATACGAGCAGTACTTC
TRBV2	many	TRBJ2-7	-	CASSESGSRGSGVEQYF	TGTGCCAGCAGTGAATCGGGTAGTAGGGGCTCGGGCGTCGAGCAGTACTTC
TRBV18	many	TRBJ1-1	TRBD1	CASSPPGQGNTEAFF	TGTGCCAGCTCACCACCGGGACAGGGAAACACTGAAGCTTTCTTT
TRBV13	many	TRBJ2-1	TRBD2	CASSESGSGYNEQFF	TGTGCCAGCAGCGAGAGCGGGAGTGGGTACAATGAGCAGTTCTTC
TRBV14	-	TRBJ2-7	-	CASSPEVWGHEQYF	TGTGCCAGCAGCCCGGAGGTGTGGGGGCACGAGCAGTACTTC
TRBV4-3	-	TRBJ2-7	-	CASSQPRAGTHGEQYF	TGCGCCAGCAGCCAACCTCGCGCCGGGACGCACGGGGAGCAGTACTTC
TRBV14	many	TRBJ2-3	TRBD2	CASSHRSRTSGTPDTQYF	TGTGCCAGCAGCCATCGGTCCCGGACTAGCGGGACCCCAGATACGCAGTATTTT
TRBV5-8	few	TRBJ2-1	TRBD2	CASSWFRTSGVAYEQFF	TGTGCCAGCAGCTGGTTTCGGACTAGTGGCGTCGCCTATGAGCAGTTCTTC
TRBV2	many	TRBJ2-7	-	CASTRDPSSYEQYF	TGTGCCAGTACCCGGGACCCCAGCTCCTACGAGCAGTACTTC
TRBV12-3/TRBV12-4	many	TRBJ2-7	TRBD1	CASSSSGQKSSYEQYF	TGTGCCAGCAGTAGCTCGGGACAGAAAAGCTCCTACGAGCAGTACTTC
TRBV6-2/TRBV6-3	many	TRBJ2-5	TRBD2	CASSKGLAGDETQYF	TGTGCCAGCAGCAAGGGACTAGCGGGAGATGAGACCCAGTACTTC
TRBV9	many	TRBJ2-7	TRBD2	CASSARAGGPNEQYF	TGTGCCAGCAGCGCCAGGGCGGGAGGGCCCAACGAGCAGTACTTC
TRBV4-1	-	TRBJ2-4	-	CASSQDSRAGDIQYF	TGCGCCAGCAGCCAAGATTCCCGCGCAGGGGACATTCAGTACTTC
TRBV7-9	-	TRBJ1-4	TRBD1	CACSLGQGEEKLFF	TGTGCCTGCAGCCTCGGACAGGGAGAGGAAAAACTGTTTTTT
TRBV6-1	few	TRBJ2-1	TRBD2	CASKASGMSNEQFF	TGTGCCAGCAAGGCTAGCGGGATGAGTAATGAGCAGTTCTTC